This T cell receptor beta chain comes out of a study of CD8 T cells in Susac syndrome. Random hexamers primed reverse transcription of about 0.45 to 1 ug RNA. immunoSEQ multiplex PCR amplified TCR beta CDR3 across 54 Vbeta, 13 Jbeta. MiXCR, applied by TCRdb to the immunoSEQ multiplex PCR reads, yields one record per CDR3 protein. This sample yields around 280,000 distinct CDR3 sequences, of which just over 90% are seen a single time; 0.06% to 0.075% belongs to the top ten. This clonotype was counted a single time. The CDR3 has 13 residues. With V trimmed by 6 bases and J by 2 bases, 6 bases remained unmatched. Germline lookup yields CDR1 SQVTM and CDR2 ANQGSEA.

The sample was CD4+ T cells from PBMCs. The clonotype was recovered from a human donor with multiple sclerosis. V gene TRBV29-1 combines with J gene TRBJ2-7, with TRBD1 identical over 8 bases. In nucleotides, the CDR3 is TGCAGCGTAAGACAGGGGCCTGCCTACGAGCAGTACTTC. Amino acid sequence: CSVRQGPAYEQYF.